This entry features one TCR beta chain sequence. The antigen is unknown. The sample is drawn from a study of T-cell reconstitution after alpha-beta-depleted transplantation in children. Overall study findings and caveats: From newly produced T cells came most of the T-cell counts and diversity one year after transplant.

Preparation of the TCRbeta library involved a method that used unique molecular identifiers. TCRdb used MiXCR to reprocess the PCR reads, holding one entry per CDR3 protein. The data show approximately 630,000 distinct CDR3 sequences, about 12% seen once. The source was PBMCs, collected before TCRalphabeta/CD19-depleted stem cell transplant. This clonotype was sampled from a girl aged 2-15 years with congenital amegakaryocytic thrombocytopenia, due to receive a stem cell transplant.

The CDR3 region has the DNA TGTGCCAGCTCACCACGCCCGGGACAGGGTGCCGGGGAGCTGTTTTTT. It translates to CASSPRPGQGAGELFF. The rearrangement joins TRBV18 to TRBJ2-2, with 9 bases matching TRBD1. The CDR3 contains 16 residues. V lost 1 base and J lost 6; bases outside the gene matches: 6. Germline loops: CDR1 KGHSH, CDR2 LQKENI.